This is a list of T cell receptor beta chains from one sample in a study of blood T cell repertoires in COVID-19. TCRdb's copy holds only in-frame clones and misses some; the assay was immunoSEQ multiplex PCR. The profile covers 250,000 to 300,000 clones, with roughly 90% appearing a single time and about an eighth taken by the ten largest. The source material was peripheral blood. These receptors came from a woman aged 60-70 years with acute or convalescent COVID-19. Each CDR3 is given with its conserved first and last residue. D genes are given only for firm matches. Clone size is shown for a subset of rows, as once, few, many or a class of expanded clone.

>.|TRBV19|.|TRBJ2-2
CASSTLPGPATGELFF
TGTGCCAGTAGTACGTTACCGGGTCCTGCCACCGGGGAGCTGTTTTTT
>.|TRBV15|once|TRBJ2-2
CALGRGLNGELFF
TGTGCCCTCGGGAGGGGGCTGAACGGGGAGCTGTTTTTT
>.|TRBV27|.|TRBJ2-3
CASSLSILGEESTDTQYF
TGTGCCAGCAGTTTATCGATTTTGGGGGAGGAAAGCACAGATACGCAGTATTTT
>TRBD2|TRBV2|.|TRBJ2-7
CASSMGEGRSYEQYF
TGTGCCAGCAGTATGGGGGAGGGTCGCTCCTACGAGCAGTACTTC
>.|TRBV19|few|TRBJ1-5
CASTTTGPDQPQHF
TGTGCCAGTACCACTACAGGGCCCGATCAGCCCCAGCATTTT
>.|TRBV7-7|.|TRBJ2-1
CASSLPDSNEQFF
TGTGCTAGCAGCTTACCGGACTCTAATGAGCAGTTCTTC
>TRBD1|TRBV7-2|.|TRBJ1-1
CASSLQGGVNTEAFF
TGTGCCAGCAGTCTACAGGGGGGGGTGAACACTGAAGCTTTCTTT
>.|TRBV5-8|.|TRBJ2-1
CASSFAPPGSSYNEQFF
TGTGCCAGCAGCTTCGCTCCGCCGGGTTCGTCCTACAATGAGCAGTTCTTC
>.|TRBV4-1|once|TRBJ1-5
CASSPQGASNQPQHF
TGCGCCAGCAGCCCGCAAGGGGCTAGCAATCAGCCCCAGCATTTT
>.|TRBV7-9|.|TRBJ2-7
CASSLSGLSYEQYF
TGTGCCAGCAGCTTGTCAGGCCTTTCTTACGAGCAGTACTTC
>.|TRBV9|.|TRBJ2-7
CASSQTGYEQYF
TGTGCCAGCAGCCAAACAGGGTACGAGCAGTACTTC
>.|TRBV5-8|.|TRBJ2-7
CASSLGRFSYEQYF
TGTGCCAGCAGCTTGGGGCGGTTCTCCTACGAGCAGTACTTC
>.|TRBV18|.|TRBJ2-2
CASSPPNGGAGELFF
TGTGCCAGCTCACCACCGAACGGGGGTGCCGGGGAGCTGTTTTTT
>TRBD1|TRBV30|.|TRBJ2-7
CAWNKGALYEQYF
TGTGCCTGGAATAAGGGGGCGCTCTACGAGCAGTACTTC
>TRBD2|TRBV4-3|.|TRBJ2-1
CASSQRLAGEYNEQFF
TGCGCCAGCAGCCAACGACTAGCGGGAGAGTACAATGAGCAGTTCTTC
>.|TRBV5-4|.|TRBJ1-5
CASSFERLKGASNQPQHF
TGTGCCAGCAGCTTCGAGAGACTTAAAGGGGCGAGCAATCAGCCCCAGCATTTT
>.|TRBV4-2|.|TRBJ1-4
CASSLPSTGTDEKLFF
TGTGCCAGCAGCTTACCCTCAACAGGGACGGATGAAAAACTGTTTTTT
>TRBD1|TRBV28|.|TRBJ2-7
CASSRLWDREGHYEQYF
TGTGCCAGCAGTCGCTTATGGGACAGGGAGGGCCACTACGAGCAGTACTTC
>.|TRBV12-3/TRBV12-4|.|TRBJ1-2
CASSSAVYGYTF
TGTGCCAGCAGTTCTGCAGTCTATGGCTACACCTTC
>.|TRBV6-5|.|TRBJ1-1
CASSYSQNTEAFF
TGTGCCAGCAGTTACTCTCAAAACACTGAAGCTTTCTTT
>.|TRBV28|.|TRBJ2-7
CASSFGLALYF
TGTGCCAGCAGTTTTGGCCTAGCTCTGTACTTC
>.|TRBV30|.|TRBJ1-6
CAWSGQYNSPLHF
TGTGCCTGGAGTGGGCAGTATAATTCACCCCTCCACTTT
>TRBD1|TRBV19|.|TRBJ2-3
CASSPTGVGTDTQYF
TGTGCCAGTAGCCCGACAGGGGTGGGGACAGATACGCAGTATTTT
>TRBD1|TRBV27|.|TRBJ2-3
CASSSPGGGTDTQYF
TGTGCCAGCAGTTCGCCAGGGGGCGGCACAGATACGCAGTATTTT
>.|TRBV10-2|.|TRBJ1-6
CASSESGGSAYNSPLHF
TGCGCCAGCAGTGAGTCGGGGGGGTCAGCCTATAATTCACCCCTCCACTTT
>TRBD1|TRBV10-3|.|TRBJ2-7
CAISGQGGSYEQYF
TGTGCCATCAGTGGACAGGGGGGCTCCTACGAGCAGTACTTC
>.|TRBV6-1|.|TRBJ2-7
CASSEGGVTMTYEQYF
TGTGCCAGCAGTGAAGGGGGGGTGACTATGACCTACGAGCAGTACTTC
>.|TRBV18|.|TRBJ2-1
CASSPGTGVNEQFF
TGTGCCAGCTCACCAGGGACGGGGGTCAATGAGCAGTTCTTC
>.|TRBV6-5|.|TRBJ1-2
CATRGRGDYGYTF
TGTGCCACCCGAGGGAGGGGAGACTATGGCTACACCTTC
>.|TRBV9|.|TRBJ2-7
CASSAGDFGPYEQYF
TGTGCCAGCAGCGCAGGGGATTTCGGCCCCTACGAGCAGTACTTC
>.|TRBV9|.|TRBJ2-7
CASSVSDLANYEQYF
TGTGCCAGCAGTGTCTCCGACTTGGCGAACTACGAGCAGTACTTC
>.|TRBV28|.|TRBJ1-2
CASSPGLSDYGYTF
TGTGCCAGCAGCCCCGGTCTATCCGACTATGGCTACACCTTC
>TRBD1|TRBV28|once|TRBJ1-4
CASSLTTGPNEKLFF
TGTGCCAGCAGTTTGACGACAGGGCCTAATGAAAAACTGTTTTTT
>TRBD1|TRBV27|.|TRBJ1-6
CASSSRTGSNSPLHF
TGTGCCAGCAGTTCTCGGACAGGATCTAATTCACCCCTCCACTTT
>TRBD2|TRBV29-1|.|TRBJ2-1
CSVEAGGYNEQFF
TGCAGCGTTGAAGCGGGAGGGTACAATGAGCAGTTCTTC
>TRBD1|TRBV18|.|TRBJ2-1
CASSQGGVVDEQFF
TGTGCCAGCTCACAAGGGGGCGTGGTCGATGAGCAGTTCTTC
>TRBD2|TRBV19|.|TRBJ2-1
CASNILAGGKGEQFF
TGTGCCAGTAATATACTAGCGGGGGGCAAAGGGGAGCAGTTCTTC
>.|TRBV28|.|TRBJ1-5
CASSPGVLNQPQHF
TGTGCCAGCAGTCCGGGGGTACTAAATCAGCCCCAGCATTTT
>.|TRBV30|.|TRBJ1-3
CAWSTRAGRRNTIYF
TGTGCCTGGAGTACCCGCGCAGGGAGGAGAAACACCATATATTTT
>TRBD1|TRBV7-9|.|TRBJ1-2
CASSLALGTGDGYTF
TGTGCCAGCAGCTTAGCGCTGGGGACAGGGGATGGCTACACCTTC
>.|TRBV4-2|.|TRBJ2-3
CASSLDVDFTDTQYF
TGTGCCAGCAGCCTAGATGTGGACTTCACAGATACGCAGTATTTT
>.|TRBV18|once|TRBJ2-6
CASSPPGTGRASGANVLTF
TGTGCCAGCTCACCACCCGGAACAGGTCGAGCCTCTGGGGCCAACGTCCTGACTTTC
>TRBD2|TRBV3-1/TRBV3-2|.|TRBJ2-3
CASSHRQGGTDTQYF
TGTGCCAGCAGCCACCGGCAGGGAGGGACAGATACGCAGTATTTT
>.|TRBV18|.|TRBJ1-6
CASSPWAGLANSPLHF
TGTGCCAGCTCACCATGGGCAGGATTGGCGAATTCACCCCTCCACTTT
>TRBD2|TRBV6-2/TRBV6-3|.|TRBJ2-3
CASSYGLAGVWTDTQYF
TGTGCCAGCAGTTACGGGCTAGCGGGAGTTTGGACAGATACGCAGTATTTT
>.|TRBV19|.|TRBJ1-2
CASSPMTANYGYTF
TGTGCCAGTAGCCCTATGACAGCTAACTATGGCTACACCTTC
>TRBD2|TRBV13|.|TRBJ2-3
CASSSHPGGAGTDTQYF
TGTGCCAGCAGCTCACATCCGGGGGGGGCGGGCACAGATACGCAGTATTTT